These T cell receptor beta chains were read from a single sample in a study of T cell changes during pregnancy in multiple sclerosis. Sequencing was performed with immunoSEQ multiplex PCR; in TCRdb, only in-frame clones are kept and a portion is missing. Here the sample spans 40,000 to 50,000 clones, approximately 93% being singletons. Sequenced here: CD4+ T cells from peripheral blood mononuclear cells, sampled in the third trimester of pregnancy. The receptors come from a female donor with multiple sclerosis, enrolled in a pregnancy study. CDR3s include the opening cysteine and the closing phenylalanine or tryptophan. The D gene is left open where the match is weak.

v_call: TRBV5-6; j_call: TRBJ1-6; d_call: NA; cdr3_aa: CASSLPGFNSPLHF; cdr3_nt: TGTGCCAGCAGCTTGCCAGGGTTTAATTCACCCCTCCACTTT
v_call: TRBV4-2; j_call: TRBJ1-5; d_call: TRBD1; cdr3_aa: CASSYDRDRAHQPQHF; cdr3_nt: TGTGCCAGCAGCTACGACCGGGACAGGGCCCATCAGCCCCAGCATTTT
v_call: TRBV6-6; j_call: TRBJ2-7; d_call: NA; cdr3_aa: CASSYGLRTYEQYF; cdr3_nt: TGTGCCAGCAGTTACGGACTCCGGACCTACGAGCAGTACTTC
v_call: TRBV19; j_call: TRBJ2-1; d_call: TRBD1; cdr3_aa: CASSLQRDRVNEQFF; cdr3_nt: TGTGCCAGTAGTTTACAACGGGACAGGGTGAATGAGCAGTTCTTC
v_call: TRBV9; j_call: TRBJ2-7; d_call: TRBD2; cdr3_aa: CASSVGTSGSFEQYF; cdr3_nt: TGTGCCAGCAGTGTAGGTACTAGCGGGAGTTTTGAGCAGTACTTC
v_call: TRBV6-5; j_call: TRBJ1-6; d_call: NA; cdr3_aa: CASSWRGSPLHF; cdr3_nt: TGTGCCAGCAGTTGGAGGGGTTCACCCCTCCACTTT
v_call: TRBV9; j_call: TRBJ2-1; d_call: NA; cdr3_aa: CASSVDRDEQFF; cdr3_nt: TGTGCCAGCAGCGTAGACAGGGATGAGCAGTTCTTC
v_call: TRBV23-1; j_call: TRBJ1-1; d_call: TRBD1; cdr3_aa: CASPGDRWNTEAFF; cdr3_nt: TGCGCCAGCCCTGGGGACAGGTGGAACACTGAAGCTTTCTTT
v_call: TRBV7-9; j_call: TRBJ1-2; d_call: TRBD1; cdr3_aa: CASSLALAADRHGYTF; cdr3_nt: TGTGCCAGCAGCTTAGCGCTGGCAGCGGACAGGCATGGCTACACCTTC
v_call: TRBV19; j_call: TRBJ2-5; d_call: TRBD1; cdr3_aa: CASSPPTGEETQYF; cdr3_nt: TGTGCCAGTAGTCCACCGACAGGGGAAGAGACCCAGTACTTC
v_call: TRBV15; j_call: TRBJ1-1; d_call: NA; cdr3_aa: CATSRDWQVEAFF; cdr3_nt: TGTGCCACCAGCAGAGATTGGCAGGTTGAAGCTTTCTTT
v_call: TRBV11-2; j_call: TRBJ2-3; d_call: NA; cdr3_aa: CASSYRWTDTDTQYF; cdr3_nt: TGTGCCAGCAGCTACCGATGGACTGACACAGATACGCAGTATTTT